A single sample gave rise to the 30 T cell receptor beta chains below, sequenced in a study of blood T cells in healthy people across ages. Next came a second PCR, run for about 6 to 11 cycles, which used a sample-barcoded 5' primer along with a J-beta primer mix. TCRdb reanalysed the 5' RACE reads using MiXCR and keeps one entry per CDR3 protein. The sample includes 800,000 to 1,300,000 distinct CDR3 sequences, approximately 25% of them seen just once. Separately, the same data were catalogued under a study of T cells of mothers and their children.

Source material: blood. The origin of the receptors is a girl aged 2 to 9 in good health.

This sequence joins TRBV29-1 and TRBJ2-3; 9 bases agree with TRBD2. The CDR3 contains 14 residues. Germline V gene lookup returns CDR1 SQVTM and CDR2 ANQGSEA. Unmatched junction bases numbered 6, after V lost 6 bases and J lost 2 bases. The CDR3 region is CSVVAGEHTDTQYF. In nucleotides, the CDR3 is TGCAGCGTAGTAGCGGGAGAGCACACAGATACGCAGTATTTT.

The rearrangement uses TRBV29-1 and TRBJ2-2; TRBD2 agrees at 10 bases. The CDR3 consists of 16 residues. V was clipped by 5 bases and J by 2 bases; unmatched bases: 8. The V gene's germline CDR1 is SQVTM and CDR2 ANQGSEA. The CDR3 DNA sequence: TGCAGCGTTCGAAGCGGGAGGGCCGGTAACACCGGGGAGCTGTTTTTT. Translation gives CSVRSGRAGNTGELFF.

This clonotype was seen a few times. The chain combines TRBV29-1 with TRBJ2-5, with D maybe TRBD1 (6 bases). The J call may not be correct, given that the DNA end is closer to TRBJ2-7. CDR1 is SQVTM and CDR2 is ANQGSEA in the germline V gene. The CDR3 spans 12 residues. CDR3 region: CSVQGSSYEQYF. DNA for the CDR3: TGCAGCGTTCAGGGGAGTTCCTACGAGCAGTACTTC.

There are a few counts of this clonotype. The chain couples TRBV6-5 to TRBJ1-5, with D unclear. In germline, CDR1 is MNHEY, CDR2 SVGAGI. The ends were cut back, 6 bases at V and 8 bases at J, with 14 bases in the middle. CDR3 length: 13 amino acids. The CDR3 is CASSPFLNEPQHF. The CDR3 DNA reads as TGTGCCAGCAGCCCCTTTTTGAACGAGCCCCAGCATTTT.

This clonotype was counted between two and nine times. One end of the junction varies from germline; a read error may be responsible. The chain combines TRBV7-9 with TRBJ2-1, with TRBD1 identical over 8 bases. The CDR3 length is 14 residues. From germline, CDR1 is SEHNR and CDR2 FQNEAQ (reference sequence). CDR3 protein: CASSFNRGDNEQLF. CDR3 sequence (DNA): TGTGCCAGCAGCTTTAACAGGGGGGACAATGAGCAGCTCTTC.

This clonotype turned up a few times. A junction end diverges from the germline sequence, so it may reflect a read error. The chain uses TRBV4-3 and TRBJ2-2; D might be TRBD1 or TRBD2, each matching 6 bases. This CDR3 has 14 residues. Germline V gene lookup returns CDR1 LGHNA and CDR2 YSLEER. The CDR3 nucleotides read TGCGCCAGCGCACCCCAGGGGAACACCGGGGGGCTGTTTTTT. This gives the protein CASAPQGNTGGLFF.

The V and J genes are TRBV12-3 or TRBV12-4 and TRBJ2-3; TRBD2 aligns across 12 bases. The CDR3 has 19 residues. V shed 5 bases, J shed 4 bases, and the junction held 16 bases outside the gene matches. CDR3 DNA sequence: TGTGCCAGCAGTCTTCCCACTAGCGGGAGGAAACTCGGGGCAGATACGCAGTATTTT. The encoded protein is CASSLPTSGRKLGADTQYF.

V and J are TRBV7-8 and TRBJ1-6; TRBD1 matches 7 bases. From germline, CDR1 is SGHVS and CDR2 FQNEAQ. The CDR3 sequence is 17 residues long. Trimming took 4 bases from V and 7 from J; bases not matched to a gene: 13. The CDR3 sequence is CASSSGTDSLGNSPLHF. The CDR3 DNA sequence: TGTGCCAGCAGCTCAGGGACAGACTCACTTGGAAATTCACCCCTCCACTTT.

V usage is TRBV28 and J usage is TRBJ2-4, with D perhaps matching TRBD1 or TRBD2 (6 bases each). Germline values: CDR1 MDHEN, CDR2 SYDVKM. The CDR3 consists of 14 residues. The V gene lost 5 bases and the J gene lost 8 bases, with 16 bases spanning the gap. The CDR3 protein is CASSLGTEGDIQYF. The CDR3 nucleotides are TGTGCCAGCAGTCTCGGGACTGAGGGGGACATTCAGTACTTC.

V is TRBV7-8 and J is TRBJ2-3, with unresolved D. This CDR3 region has 15 residues. The germline V gene has CDR1 SGHVS and CDR2 FQNEAQ. Deletions cut 5 bases from V and 0 bases from J, with 12 bases between. CDR3: CASSPVHISTDTQYF. The CDR3 DNA reads as TGTGCCAGCAGCCCAGTACACATTAGCACAGATACGCAGTATTTT.

V usage is TRBV20-1 and J usage is TRBJ2-1, with TRBD2 identical over 14 bases. Germline V lookup: CDR1 DFQATT, CDR2 SNEGSKA (reference sequence). This CDR3 comprises 18 residues. The V gene end was trimmed by 1 base and the J gene end by 0 bases; junction bases not matched to a gene: 5. The CDR3 DNA is TGCAGTGCTAGAGTTTCCGGGACTAGCGGGGGCTCCTACAATGAGCAGTTCTTC. It yields the protein CSARVSGTSGGSYNEQFF.

V usage is TRBV5-4 and J usage is TRBJ2-2; D call uncertain. CDR1 and CDR2 (germline): SGHNT, YYREEE (reference sequence). The CDR3 spans 15 residues. Trimming left V 4 bases short and J 2 bases short, with 12 bases between. The CDR3 region has the DNA TGTGCCAGCAGCGGCGGCAGTCCAAACACCGGGGAGCTGTTTTTT. Translation: CASSGGSPNTGELFF.

This chain joins TRBV20-1 and TRBJ2-5; D unresolved. The closer fit of TRBJ2-7 to the DNA end suggests the J call may be wrong. The CDR3 runs to 11 residues. Looked up from germline, CDR1 is DFQATT and CDR2 is SNEGSKA (reference sequence). The CDR3 sequence: CSASRAYEQYF. As DNA, the CDR3 is TGCAGTGCTTCCCGCGCGTACGAGCAGTACTTC.

The V gene is TRBV5-4, the J gene TRBJ2-1, with 8 bases fitting TRBD2. CDR3 size: 15 residues. With V trimmed by 4 bases and J by 5 bases, 8 bases remained unmatched. Germline CDR1 reads SGHNT; CDR2 reads YYREEE (reference sequence). The CDR3 sequence is CASSDTGGPDNEQFF. The CDR3 DNA reads TGTGCCAGCAGCGATACGGGAGGGCCCGACAATGAGCAGTTCTTC.

CDR3 bases: TGTGCCAGCAGCTTAGCTCCCGACAGGGCGGAGGCACATGGCTACACCTTC. This encodes CASSLAPDRAEAHGYTF. This chain joins TRBV7-2 and TRBJ1-2, with TRBD1 identical over 7 bases. The ends lost 0 bases at V and 6 bases at J; junction bases unmatched: 13. Germline CDR1 is SGHTA and CDR2 is FQGNSA. CDR3 length equals 17 residues.

V usage is TRBV29-1 and J usage is TRBJ2-3, with D maybe TRBD2 (6 bases). V was pared by 7 bases and J by 2 bases, with 16 bases between. This CDR3 spans 14 amino acids. Germline V gene lookup returns CDR1 SQVTM and CDR2 ANQGSEA. CDR3 residues: CSDLSGTYTDTQYF. CDR3 nucleotides: TGCAGCGACCTCTCCGGGACTTACACAGATACGCAGTATTTT.

This chain uses TRBV5-1 with TRBJ1-1, with 7 bases lining up with TRBD1. Losses at the gene ends were 8 bases for V and 0 bases for J; bases not matched to a gene: 10. Germline CDR1 SGHRS, CDR2 YFSETQ. The CDR3 has 15 residues. For the CDR3, the DNA is TGCGCCAGTTCGGAGTCGGACAGGATGAACACTGAAGCTTTCTTT. This translates into CASSESDRMNTEAFF.

This clonotype showed up just a few times. V is TRBV10-3 and J is TRBJ2-7; D call uncertain. The CDR3 loop spans 15 amino acids. V shed 4 bases and J shed 2 bases, with 15 bases lying between them. CDR1 is ENHRY, CDR2 SYGVKD, per germline. CDR3 protein: CAISVETKHPYEQYF. CDR3 bases: TGTGCCATCAGTGTAGAGACCAAGCACCCCTACGAGCAGTACTTC.

This chain connects TRBV28 to TRBJ2-5; the match to TRBD1 covers 7 bases. Unmatched junction bases numbered 9, after V lost 10 bases and J lost 4 bases. This CDR3 spans 13 amino acids. Germline values: CDR1 MDHEN, CDR2 SYDVKM. The DNA for the CDR3 is TGTGCCAACTCGGACAGGTCAAGAGAGACCCAGTACTTC. Its protein product is CANSDRSRETQYF.

Notes on this clonotype: A read error is likely, as this CDR3 ends without the conserved phenylalanine or tryptophan. The rearrangement uses TRBV6-5 and TRBJ1-2, with D possibly being TRBD1 (5 bases). The length of the CDR3 is 13 residues. Germline V gives CDR1 MNHEY, CDR2 SVGAGI. The V gene lost 8 bases and the J gene lost 9 bases, with 19 bases spanning the gap. The CDR3 sequence is CASDGGRQGSYTL. Here the CDR3 DNA reads TGTGCCAGCGACGGGGGACGACAAGGGAGCTACACCCTC.

This sequence joins TRBV12-3 or TRBV12-4 and TRBJ1-2, with D uncertain. The V end was cut by 1 base, the J end by 8 bases, with 8 bases between. The CDR3 runs to 12 residues. This CDR3 reads CASSLVTRGYTF. The CDR3 DNA sequence: TGTGCCAGCAGTTTAGTTACCCGCGGCTACACCTTC.

In this sample, this clonotype turned up a few times. V usage is TRBV7-2 and J usage is TRBJ1-1; D is ambiguous. Germline lookup yields CDR1 SGHTA and CDR2 FQGNSA. Trimming removed 8 bases from V and 7 bases from J, with 14 bases in between. This CDR3 spans 12 amino acids. The CDR3 here is CASGLPGVEAFF. For the CDR3, the DNA is TGTGCCAGCGGCCTTCCCGGGGTTGAAGCTTTCTTT.

The chain uses TRBV4-1 and TRBJ2-5; D is perhaps TRBD1 (7 bases). The DNA end lines up better with TRBJ2-1; the J call may be wrong. CDR1 is MGHRA, CDR2 YSYEKL, per germline. This CDR3 has 14 amino acids. CDR3 nucleotides: TGCGCCAGCAGCCAAGACCAGGGGGGAGATGAGCAGTTCTTC. This gives the protein CASSQDQGGDEQFF.

The V gene is TRBV29-1, the J gene TRBJ1-1; unclear D gene. Trimming took 3 bases from V and 9 from J, leaving 17 bases between them. The CDR3 is made up of 13 amino acids. Germline CDR1 and CDR2: SQVTM and ANQGSEA. The CDR3 DNA is TGCAGCGTTGAGAGCCTCCTAAAAGATAAAGCTTTCTTT. Translated: CSVESLLKDKAFF.

This chain links TRBV12-3 or TRBV12-4 with TRBJ2-7, with a tentative D call TRBD1 (6 bases). The CDR3 covers 13 residues. V was shortened by 2 bases and J by 6 bases, with 11 bases between the two germline ends. The CDR3 nucleotides read TGTGCCAGCAGTTTAAAACAACAGGGCGAGCAGTACTTC. Translated: CASSLKQQGEQYF.

This clonotype was found many times. The junction does not match germline at one end; this may be a read error. The CDR3 DNA follows: TGTGCTAGCAGCTTAGCCAGGGGCTACGAGCAATACTTC. The encoded protein is CASSLARGYEQYF. The chain recombines TRBV7-8 with TRBJ2-7; tentative D call: TRBD1 (6 bases). In germline, CDR1 is SGHVS, CDR2 FQNEAQ. CDR3 length: 13 residues.

As concerns this clonotype: A read error is likely, as this CDR3 ends without the conserved phenylalanine or tryptophan. The DNA is omitted, as the CDR3 cannot be located on it reliably, and the CDR3 follows TCRdb's listing. The chain is built from TRBV4-1 and TRBJ2-5. The length of the CDR3 is 9 amino acids, counting both ends. CDR1 is MGHRA and CDR2 is YSYEKL in the germline V gene. The chain's CDR3 is CASSRTIFL.

V gene TRBV7-6 combines with J gene TRBJ2-5, with 7 bases matching TRBD1. The J call may be wrong; the DNA end is better matched by TRBJ2-1. Germline values: CDR1 SGHVS, CDR2 FNYEAQ. The CDR3 is made up of 14 amino acids. This CDR3 is CASSTHRQGNEQFF. The CDR3 DNA sequence: TGTGCCAGCAGCACTCACCGACAGGGAAATGAGCAGTTCTTC.

This sequence joins TRBV29-1 and TRBJ1-1; a weak D match, TRBD1 (5 bases). Trimming pared 6 bases from V and 0 bases from J, leaving 11 bases between. Germline CDR1 and CDR2: SQVTM and ANQGSEA. The CDR3 is 13 amino acids. DNA of the CDR3: TGCAGCGTAACAGGCGGAATGAACACTGAAGCTTTCTTT. Protein: CSVTGGMNTEAFF. Full variable domain (outside the CDR3, taken from reference TRBV29-1 and TRBJ1-1): SAVISQKPSRDICQRGTSLTIQCQVDSQVTMMFWYRQQPGQSLTLIATANQGSEATYESGFVIDKFPISRPNLTFSTLTVSNMSPEDSSIYLCSVTGGMNTEAFFGQGTRLTVV.

This clonotype was counted only a few times. The chain has TRBV12-3 or TRBV12-4 and TRBJ2-3; maybe TRBD1 (6 bases). Trimming took off 5 bases at V and 4 bases at J, with 19 bases between the two ends. The CDR3 consists of 16 residues. The CDR3 DNA is TGTGCCAGCAGTACCTCGAACAGGGTTCGGGCAGATACGCAGTATTTT. It yields the protein CASSTSNRVRADTQYF.